Below are 20 T cell receptor beta chains sequenced from a single sample in a study of shared clonotypes between healthy human individuals. Generated by immunoSEQ multiplex PCR, the TCRdb table keeps only in-frame clones and is missing some. This sample has hundreds of thousands of clones, with about 85% found just once. Material: PBMCs. These receptors came from a woman aged 40-49 years in good health. Some clones in this sample may be carry-over from other donors' samples.

The gene calls are TRBV30 and TRBJ2-5, with D perhaps TRBD1 or TRBD2 (5 bases each). The DNA end lines up better with TRBJ2-7; the J call may be wrong. The CDR3 runs 13 residues. CDR1 is GTSNPN and CDR2 is SVGIG in the germline V gene (reference sequence). In DNA, the CDR3 is TGTGCCTGGAGTGTACTGGGGGACTACGAGCAGTACTTC. It is translated as CAWSVLGDYEQYF.

The chain joins TRBV7-2 to TRBJ2-3; D not certain. The CDR3 is 14 residues long. From germline, CDR1 is SGHTA and CDR2 FQGNSA. V lost 5 bases to trimming and J lost 4 bases, with 13 bases between them. DNA of the CDR3: TGTGCCAGCAGCCCGCCCCCCGCGGCAGATACGCAGTATTTT. Translating gives CASSPPPAADTQYF.

This clone appeared once. The CDR3 loop is CASSPWLAENNEQFF. DNA for the CDR3: TGTGCCAGCTCACCATGGCTAGCGGAAAACAATGAGCAGTTCTTC. This rearrangement joins TRBV18 to TRBJ2-1; 7 bases fit TRBD2. The CDR3 runs 15 residues. CDR1 is KGHSH and CDR2 is LQKENI in the germline V gene. The trim removed 2 bases at V and 5 bases at J, leaving 6 bases unmatched.

CDR3 region: CASSLEAIYNEQFF. For the CDR3, the DNA is TGCGCCAGCAGCTTGGAGGCGATTTACAATGAGCAGTTCTTC. The rearrangement links TRBV5-1 to TRBJ2-1, with D hard to call. The CDR3 sequence is 14 residues long. The germline CDR1 and CDR2 sequences are SGHRS and YFSETQ. The V end lost 0 bases, the J end lost 4 bases, and 8 bases lay between the germline ends. Using reference TRBV5-1 and TRBJ2-1 for the parts outside the CDR3, the full variable domain is KAGVTQTPRYLIKTRGQQVTLSCSPISGHRSVSWYQQTPGQGLQFLFEYFSETQRNKGNFPGRFSGRQFSNSRSEMNVSTLELGDSALYLCASSLEAIYNEQFFGPGTRLTVL.

The gene calls are TRBV18 and TRBJ2-1; 7 bases are a match to TRBD1. Germline trimming cut 0 bases from V and 4 bases from J; bases unmatched to any gene: 3. Germline CDR1 reads KGHSH; CDR2 reads LQKENI. The length of the CDR3 is 15 residues. The DNA of the CDR3 is TGTGCCAGCTCACCACCGGGACAGAAGTACAATGAGCAGTTCTTC. It is translated as CASSPPGQKYNEQFF.

This clone appeared a single time. The J gene is TRBJ2-7, the V gene TRBV5-5, with TRBD1 identical over 7 bases. Germline V gene lookup returns CDR1 SGHKS and CDR2 YYEKEE (reference sequence). The length of the CDR3 is 13 residues. V was pared by 4 bases and J by 3 bases, with 4 bases of the junction left unmatched. Here the CDR3 DNA reads TGTGCCAGCAGCGCCACAGGGGACTACGAGCAGTACTTC. It translates to CASSATGDYEQYF.

This chain connects TRBV5-1 to TRBJ1-1, with 8 bases lining up with TRBD1. The length of the CDR3 is 13 residues. Germline trimming cut 5 bases from V and 3 bases from J; bases unmatched to any gene: 3. From germline, CDR1 is SGHRS and CDR2 YFSETQ. CDR3 in amino acids: CASRTGADTEAFF. CDR3 in DNA: TGCGCCAGCAGGACAGGGGCGGACACTGAAGCTTTCTTT.

This clone was counted only a few times. V gene TRBV4-2 combines with J gene TRBJ2-7, with TRBD2 identical over 9 bases. Trimming took 4 bases from V and 2 from J; bases not matched to a gene: 9. CDR3 length: 16 residues. CDR1 and CDR2 (germline): LGHNA, YNFKEQ. The chain's CDR3 is CASSLDSGLATYEQYF. The DNA of the CDR3 is TGTGCCAGCAGCCTTGACTCGGGACTAGCAACCTACGAGCAGTACTTC.

V usage is TRBV19 and J usage is TRBJ2-1; possibly TRBD1 for D (6 bases). CDR3 length: 13 amino acids. The V end lost 3 bases, the J end lost 7 bases, and 10 bases lay between the germline ends. Germline CDR1 and CDR2: LNHDA and SQIVND (reference sequence). CDR3 protein: CASSISQGNEQFF. The DNA of the CDR3 is TGTGCCAGTAGTATCTCGCAGGGGAATGAGCAGTTCTTC.

The V call is TRBV23-1, the J call TRBJ2-5, with D perhaps given as TRBD1 or TRBD2 (8 bases each). TRBV23-1 carries the ORF label, with uncertain function. The germline V and J ends were trimmed by 4 bases and 2 bases, with 23 bases remaining between them. The length of the CDR3 is 18 residues. The CDR3 DNA reads as TGCGCCAGCAGTCCTCGACAGGGGAGACTAGCGCAGCAAGAGACCCAGTACTTC. This sequence encodes CASSPRQGRLAQQETQYF.

V gene TRBV19 combines with J gene TRBJ1-5; possibly TRBD1 for D (6 bases). Germline V gene sequence: CDR1 LNHDA, CDR2 SQIVND (reference sequence). The V gene lost 5 bases and the J gene lost 3 bases, with 14 bases spanning the gap. The CDR3 extends over 15 amino acids. The CDR3 here is CASSPDSLLNQPQHF. In nucleotides, the CDR3 is TGTGCCAGTAGTCCGGACAGCCTACTCAATCAGCCCCAGCATTTT.

This chain links TRBV30 with TRBJ2-1; no reliable D call. This CDR3 is built from 13 residues. Germline loops: CDR1 GTSNPN, CDR2 SVGIG (reference sequence). V was cut by 2 bases and J by 5 bases, with 10 bases left in between. The CDR3 protein is CAWSRYIDNEQFF. The CDR3 DNA is TGTGCCTGGAGTCGGTACATAGACAATGAGCAGTTCTTC.

The V and J genes are TRBV30 and TRBJ1-1; D gene uncertain. Germline CDR1 and CDR2: GTSNPN and SVGIG (reference sequence). Trimming took off 0 bases at V and 8 bases at J, with 13 bases between the two ends. The CDR3 consists of 13 residues. The CDR3: CAWSVRITAEAFF. The CDR3 DNA reads as TGTGCCTGGAGTGTTAGGATAACAGCAGAAGCTTTCTTT.

J is TRBJ1-2 and V is TRBV10-3, with no clear D. Deletions cut 2 bases from V and 4 bases from J, with 14 bases between. Germline V gene sequence: CDR1 ENHRY, CDR2 SYGVKD. CDR3 length: 15 residues. CDR3 sequence reads: CAISEDLPGIYGYTF. CDR3 bases: TGTGCCATCAGTGAGGACCTTCCCGGAATCTATGGCTACACCTTC.

The V and J genes are TRBV25-1 and TRBJ2-7; D gene ambiguous. Germline V gene lookup returns CDR1 MGHDK and CDR2 SYGVNS. The CDR3 has 15 residues. The ends were cut back, 4 bases at V and 3 bases at J, with 16 bases in the middle. The CDR3 is CASSGGRENFYEQYF. In nucleotides, the CDR3 is TGTGCCAGCAGTGGTGGAAGGGAAAACTTCTACGAGCAGTACTTC.

In its sample, this clone was seen many times. CDR3 amino acids: CASSSLGGGIGTDTQYF. In DNA, the CDR3 is TGTGCCAGCAGCTCCTTGGGAGGCGGGATCGGCACAGATACGCAGTATTTT. The chain couples TRBV7-2 to TRBJ2-3; TRBD2 is a possible D gene (6 bases). Trimming pared 4 bases from V and 1 base from J, leaving 18 bases between. This CDR3 spans 17 amino acids. CDR1 and CDR2 from the germline V gene are SGHTA and FQGNSA. The entire variable domain, with the rest obtained from reference TRBV7-2 and TRBJ2-3, is as follows: GAGVSQSPSNKVTEKGKDVELRCDPISGHTALYWYRQSLGQGLEFLIYFQGNSAPDKSGLPSDRFSAERTGGSVSTLTIQRTQQEDSAVYLCASSSLGGGIGTDTQYFGPGTRLTVL.

The V gene is TRBV27, the J gene TRBJ2-7, with TRBD1 matching over 8 bases. With 0 bases clipped from V and 2 bases from J, the junction kept 3 bases outside the gene matches. Per germline, CDR1 MNHEY and CDR2 SMNVEV (reference sequence). This CDR3 spans 15 amino acids. This CDR3 reads CASSLSGQGTYEQYF. CDR3 DNA sequence: TGTGCCAGCAGTTTATCAGGACAGGGAACCTACGAGCAGTACTTC.

V and J are TRBV28 and TRBJ1-3, with 8 bases fitting TRBD1. The junction had 6 bases not matched to a gene; V was cut back by 5 bases and J by 0 bases. This CDR3 is 16 amino acids long. Germline CDR1 MDHEN, CDR2 SYDVKM. The CDR3 sequence: CASSPPGTGSGNTIYF. CDR3 nucleotides: TGTGCCAGCAGTCCCCCAGGGACAGGCTCTGGAAACACCATATATTTT.

This clone was counted many times. This sequence joins TRBV4-3 and TRBJ1-2; 9 bases are a match to TRBD1. With V trimmed by 1 base and J by 4 bases, 4 bases remained unmatched. The CDR3 runs to 15 residues. The V gene's germline CDR1 is LGHNA and CDR2 YSLEER. Here the CDR3 DNA reads TGCGCCAGCAGCCAAGGAATGGGACAGGGCTATGGCTACACCTTC. Its translation: CASSQGMGQGYGYTF.

Regarding this clone: Other DNA sequences within the sample encode an identical CDR3. The rearrangement links TRBV5-6 to TRBJ2-7; 7 bases are shared with TRBD1. The V and J ends lost 4 bases and 2 bases, in that order; junction bases with no gene match: 9. CDR1 and CDR2 from the germline V gene are SGHDT and YYEEEE. The CDR3 consists of 15 residues. This chain's CDR3 is CASSAQGFPPYEQYF. DNA for the CDR3: TGTGCCAGCAGCGCACAGGGGTTCCCACCCTACGAGCAGTACTTC. Full variable domain (outside the CDR3, taken from reference TRBV5-6 and TRBJ2-7): DAGVTQSPTHLIKTRGQQVTLRCSPKSGHDTVSWYQQALGQGPQFIFQYYEEEERQRGNFPDRFSGHQFPNYSSELNVNALLLGDSALYLCASSAQGFPPYEQYFGPGTRLTVT.